This entry describes one T cell receptor beta chain. Methods used by the authors: Reference gene primer amplification gave nucleated cell count estimates. Libraries were prepared by immunoSEQ multiplex PCR; TCRdb keeps only in-frame clonotypes and omits some of them. From that table come the V and J calls and clone size; the DNA was used to work out D and trimming. This table has about 200,000 clones, approximately 80% appearing once. The sample comes from a study of blood T cell repertoires in COVID-19. Germline lookup yields CDR1 LGHNT and CDR2 FRNRAP. The CDR3 totals 17 residues. V lost 6 bases and J lost 0; bases outside the gene matches: 10.

The genes are TRBV12-5 and TRBJ2-2; 7 bases line up with TRBD2. The sample was peripheral blood. This clonotype was obtained from a man in his fifties or sixties with acute or convalescent COVID-19. CDR3 amino acids: CASGSRPGLPNTGELFF. Written as DNA, the CDR3 is TGTGCTAGTGGCTCGAGACCGGGACTACCGAACACCGGGGAGCTGTTTTTT.